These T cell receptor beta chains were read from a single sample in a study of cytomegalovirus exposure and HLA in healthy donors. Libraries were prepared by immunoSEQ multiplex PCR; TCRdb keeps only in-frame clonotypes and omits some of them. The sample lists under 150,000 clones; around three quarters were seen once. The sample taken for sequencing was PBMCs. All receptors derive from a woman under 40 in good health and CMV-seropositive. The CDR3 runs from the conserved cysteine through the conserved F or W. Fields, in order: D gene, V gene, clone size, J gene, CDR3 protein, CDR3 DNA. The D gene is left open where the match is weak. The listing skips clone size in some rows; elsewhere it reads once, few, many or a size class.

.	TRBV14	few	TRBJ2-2	CASSLYTGELFF	TGTGCCAGCAGCCTATACACCGGGGAGCTGTTTTTT
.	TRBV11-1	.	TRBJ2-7	CASSLDSYEQYF	TGTGCCAGCAGCTTGGACAGCTACGAGCAGTACTTC
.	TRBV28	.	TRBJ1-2	CASKVSAEDRNYGYTF	TGTGCCAGCAAGGTCTCGGCGGAGGACAGAAACTATGGCTACACCTTC
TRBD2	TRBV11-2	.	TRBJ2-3	CASSFLAGDTDTQYF	TGTGCCAGCAGCTTCCTAGCGGGGGACACAGATACGCAGTATTTT
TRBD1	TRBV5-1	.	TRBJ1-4	CASSLWGTGGNEKLFF	TGCGCCAGCAGCTTGTGGGGGACAGGGGGTAATGAAAAACTGTTTTTT
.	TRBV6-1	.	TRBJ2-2	CASSDQGPANTGELFF	TGTGCCAGCAGTGACCAGGGCCCCGCGAACACCGGGGAGCTGTTTTTT
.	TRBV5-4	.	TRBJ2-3	CASSLSASQATDTQYF	TGTGCCAGCAGCTTGTCGGCTAGCCAGGCCACAGATACGCAGTATTTT
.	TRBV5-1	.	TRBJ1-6	CASAAGEGGYSPLHF	TGCGCCAGCGCCGCCGGGGAAGGGGGATACTCACCCCTCCACTTT
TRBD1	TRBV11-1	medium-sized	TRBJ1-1	CASSTRQGSDAFF	TGTGCCAGCAGCACCCGACAGGGGAGCGATGCTTTCTTT
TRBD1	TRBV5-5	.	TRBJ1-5	CAILRDRGPSDSNQPQHF	TGTGCCATATTACGCGACAGGGGTCCCTCGGACAGCAATCAGCCCCAGCATTTT
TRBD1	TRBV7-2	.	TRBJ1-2	CASSSQGVGYTF	TGTGCCAGCAGCTCCCAGGGGGTTGGCTACACCTTC
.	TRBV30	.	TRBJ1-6	CAWTRTDRGVSLLHF	TGTGCCTGGACCCGTACGGACAGAGGGGTGTCACTCCTCCACTTT
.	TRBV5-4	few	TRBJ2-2	CASSLPGNTGELFF	TGTGCCAGCAGCTTGCCAGGGAACACCGGGGAGCTGTTTTTT